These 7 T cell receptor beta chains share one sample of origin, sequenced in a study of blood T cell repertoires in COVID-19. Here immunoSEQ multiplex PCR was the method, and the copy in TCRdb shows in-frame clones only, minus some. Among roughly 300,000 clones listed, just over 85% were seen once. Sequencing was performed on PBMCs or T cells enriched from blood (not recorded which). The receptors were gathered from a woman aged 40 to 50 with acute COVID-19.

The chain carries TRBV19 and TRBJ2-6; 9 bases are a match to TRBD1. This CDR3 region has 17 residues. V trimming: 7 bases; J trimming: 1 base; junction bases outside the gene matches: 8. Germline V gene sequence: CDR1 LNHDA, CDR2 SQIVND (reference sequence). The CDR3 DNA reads TGTGCCAGTACCTCACAGGGGGCTTTATCTGGGGCCAACGTCCTGACTTTC. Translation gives CASTSQGALSGANVLTF.

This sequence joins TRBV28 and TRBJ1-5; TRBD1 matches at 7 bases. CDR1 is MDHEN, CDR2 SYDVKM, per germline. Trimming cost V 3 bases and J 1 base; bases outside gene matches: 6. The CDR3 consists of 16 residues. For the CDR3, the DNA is TGTGCCAGCAGTTTGGGCATAGGGGGCAGCAATCAGCCCCAGCATTTT. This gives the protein CASSLGIGGSNQPQHF. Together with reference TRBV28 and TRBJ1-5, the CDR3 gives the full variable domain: DVKVTQSSRYLVKRTGEKVFLECVQDMDHENMFWYRQDPGLGLRLIYFSYDVKMKEKGDIPEGYSVSREKKERFSLILESASTNQTSMYLCASSLGIGGSNQPQHFGDGTRLSIL.

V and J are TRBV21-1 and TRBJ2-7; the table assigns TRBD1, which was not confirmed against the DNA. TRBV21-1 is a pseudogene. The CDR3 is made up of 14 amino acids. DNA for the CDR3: TGTGCCAGCAGCAAAATGGTGCCCAGGGACGAGCAGTACTTC. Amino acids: CASSKMVPRDEQYF.

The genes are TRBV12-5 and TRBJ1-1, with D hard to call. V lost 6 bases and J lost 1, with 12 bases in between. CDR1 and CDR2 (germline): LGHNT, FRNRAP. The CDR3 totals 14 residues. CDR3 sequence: CASGEVRKNTEAFF. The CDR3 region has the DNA TGTGCTAGTGGAGAAGTCAGAAAGAACACTGAAGCTTTCTTT. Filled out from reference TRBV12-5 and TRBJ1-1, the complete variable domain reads DARVTQTPRHKVTEMGQEVTMRCQPILGHNTVFWYRQTMMQGLELLAYFRNRAPLDDSGMPKDRFSAEMPDATLATLKIQPSEPRDSAVYFCASGEVRKNTEAFFGQGTRLTVV.

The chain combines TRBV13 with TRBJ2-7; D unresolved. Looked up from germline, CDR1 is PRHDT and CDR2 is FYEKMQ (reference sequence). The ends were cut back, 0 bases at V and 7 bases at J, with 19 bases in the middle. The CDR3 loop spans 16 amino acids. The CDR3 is CASSLGGDVGSAEQYF. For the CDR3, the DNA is TGTGCCAGCAGCTTAGGAGGAGACGTCGGTTCGGCTGAGCAGTACTTC.

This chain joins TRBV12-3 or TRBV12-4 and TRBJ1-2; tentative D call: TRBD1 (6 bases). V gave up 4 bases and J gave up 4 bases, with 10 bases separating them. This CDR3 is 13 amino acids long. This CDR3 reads CASSSGTTYGYTF. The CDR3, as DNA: TGTGCCAGCAGTTCCGGGACAACCTATGGCTACACCTTC.

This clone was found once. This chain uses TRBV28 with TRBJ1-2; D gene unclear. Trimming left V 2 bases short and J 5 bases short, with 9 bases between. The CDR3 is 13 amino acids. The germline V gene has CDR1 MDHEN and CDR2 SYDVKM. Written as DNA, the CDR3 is TGTGCCAGCAGTTTAAGTGGCGGGTATGGCTACACCTTC. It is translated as CASSLSGGYGYTF.